This is a list of T cell receptor beta chains from one sample in a study of shared clonotypes between healthy human individuals. Measured with immunoSEQ multiplex PCR; TCRdb has only the in-frame clones, and not every one. The data show a few million clones, about 92% seen once. Sequencing was performed on naive CD4+ T cells from PBMCs. The receptors originated from a man between 18 and 29 years old in good health. Some clones in this sample may be carry-over from other donors' samples. Both conserved end residues are part of each CDR3. A D gene is named only where the DNA matches it firmly. The size of a clone is reported for some rows only, either as once, few or many, or as a class for expanded clones.

abundance: .; j_gene: TRBJ2-7; v_gene: TRBV2; d_gene: TRBD2; CDR3aa: CASSMREQYEQYF; CDR3nt: TGTGCCAGCAGCATGCGGGAGCAGTATGAGCAGTACTTC
abundance: once; j_gene: TRBJ2-2; v_gene: TRBV4-3; d_gene: .; CDR3aa: CASSLHESRGNTGELFF; CDR3nt: TGCGCCAGCAGCCTACATGAGTCGCGGGGGAACACCGGGGAGCTGTTTTTT
abundance: once; j_gene: TRBJ2-7; v_gene: TRBV5-5; d_gene: .; CDR3aa: CASSTPLAGGFYEQYF; CDR3nt: TGTGCCAGCAGCACCCCTCTAGCAGGGGGGTTCTACGAGCAGTACTTC
abundance: .; j_gene: TRBJ2-5; v_gene: TRBV11-1; d_gene: TRBD2; CDR3aa: CASSLGIAGGPQETQYF; CDR3nt: TGTGCCAGCAGCTTAGGTATAGCGGGAGGGCCGCAAGAGACCCAGTACTTC
abundance: .; j_gene: TRBJ2-1; v_gene: TRBV5-6; d_gene: .; CDR3aa: CASSSGLGSGNEQFF; CDR3nt: TGTGCCAGCAGCTCGGGACTGGGTTCTGGCAATGAGCAGTTCTTC
abundance: .; j_gene: TRBJ1-5; v_gene: TRBV7-8; d_gene: TRBD1; CDR3aa: CASSPGTGWTQPQHF; CDR3nt: TGTGCCAGCAGCCCCGGGACAGGGTGGACCCAGCCCCAGCATTTT
abundance: .; j_gene: TRBJ1-5; v_gene: TRBV28; d_gene: .; CDR3aa: CASSSLRGPNQPQHF; CDR3nt: TGTGCCAGCAGTTCCCTACGCGGACCCAATCAGCCCCAGCATTTT
abundance: .; j_gene: TRBJ2-2; v_gene: TRBV19; d_gene: .; CDR3aa: CASRGNTGELFF; CDR3nt: TGTGCCAGTAGGGGAAACACCGGGGAGCTGTTTTTT
abundance: once; j_gene: TRBJ2-1; v_gene: TRBV7-9; d_gene: .; CDR3aa: CASSAMFGSGGEQFF; CDR3nt: TGTGCCAGCAGCGCCATGTTCGGGAGTGGCGGCGAGCAGTTCTTC
abundance: .; j_gene: TRBJ2-2; v_gene: TRBV4-1; d_gene: TRBD1; CDR3aa: CASSRTGAGELFF; CDR3nt: TGCGCCAGCAGCCGGACAGGCGCCGGGGAGCTGTTTTTT
abundance: .; j_gene: TRBJ1-4; v_gene: TRBV27; d_gene: .; CDR3aa: CASSLRVIGEKLFF; CDR3nt: TGTGCCAGCAGTTTACGGGTGATAGGTGAAAAACTGTTTTTT
abundance: .; j_gene: TRBJ2-5; v_gene: TRBV5-1; d_gene: TRBD2; CDR3aa: CASSTTSGRSWGQETQYF; CDR3nt: TGCGCCAGCAGCACGACTAGCGGGAGGTCCTGGGGCCAAGAGACCCAGTACTTC
abundance: .; j_gene: TRBJ2-3; v_gene: TRBV5-1; d_gene: TRBD2; CDR3aa: CASSFWGGRGADTQYF; CDR3nt: TGCGCCAGCAGCTTTTGGGGCGGGAGGGGCGCAGATACGCAGTATTTT
abundance: .; j_gene: TRBJ2-4; v_gene: TRBV19; d_gene: TRBD2; CDR3aa: CATSTSGRVKNIQYF; CDR3nt: TGTGCCACGTCGACTAGCGGGAGGGTGAAAAACATTCAGTACTTC
abundance: .; j_gene: TRBJ2-3; v_gene: TRBV28; d_gene: TRBD1; CDR3aa: CASSFLDRADTQYF; CDR3nt: TGTGCCAGCAGTTTCCTGGACAGGGCCGATACGCAGTATTTT
abundance: .; j_gene: TRBJ2-3; v_gene: TRBV6-1; d_gene: .; CDR3aa: CASILGGSTDTQYF; CDR3nt: TGTGCCAGCATTCTGGGGGGAAGCACAGATACGCAGTATTTT
abundance: .; j_gene: TRBJ1-1; v_gene: TRBV25-1; d_gene: TRBD1; CDR3aa: CASSNPGTGDTEAFF; CDR3nt: TGTGCCAGCAGTAACCCCGGGACAGGGGACACTGAAGCTTTCTTT
abundance: .; j_gene: TRBJ1-2; v_gene: TRBV2; d_gene: TRBD1; CDR3aa: CASSEFRTGANYGYTF; CDR3nt: TGTGCCAGCAGTGAATTCAGGACAGGAGCTAACTATGGCTACACCTTC
abundance: .; j_gene: TRBJ2-7; v_gene: TRBV28; d_gene: TRBD2; CDR3aa: CASSLWIAGGPFGFYF; CDR3nt: TGTGCCAGCAGTTTATGGATAGCGGGAGGGCCTTTCGGATTTTACTTC
abundance: .; j_gene: TRBJ2-1; v_gene: TRBV30; d_gene: .; CDR3aa: CASYRTNEQFF; CDR3nt: TGTGCCTCCTACAGGACGAATGAGCAGTTCTTC
abundance: .; j_gene: TRBJ2-5; v_gene: TRBV25-1; d_gene: TRBD2; CDR3aa: CASRIGTSGTQYF; CDR3nt: TGTGCCAGCAGGATCGGGACTAGCGGGACCCAGTACTTC
abundance: .; j_gene: TRBJ2-7; v_gene: TRBV28; d_gene: .; CDR3aa: CASSLESTGGGEQYF; CDR3nt: TGTGCCAGCAGTTTAGAGAGTACAGGCGGCGGCGAGCAGTACTTC
abundance: .; j_gene: TRBJ1-2; v_gene: TRBV11-2; d_gene: .; CDR3aa: CASSLAGKTPTGTF; CDR3nt: TGTGCCAGCAGCTTAGCGGGGAAAACCCCCACGGGAACCTTC
abundance: once; j_gene: TRBJ2-3; v_gene: TRBV28; d_gene: .; CDR3aa: CASSTQSSGAYTQYF; CDR3nt: TGTGCCAGCAGCACTCAATCCTCGGGGGCGTATACGCAGTATTTT
abundance: .; j_gene: TRBJ2-1; v_gene: TRBV29-1; d_gene: .; CDR3aa: CSAPLNEQFF; CDR3nt: TGCAGCGCCCCGCTAAATGAGCAGTTCTTC
abundance: few; j_gene: TRBJ1-5; v_gene: TRBV27; d_gene: .; CDR3aa: CASSFLQSNQPQHF; CDR3nt: TGTGCCAGCAGTTTTTTACAAAGCAATCAGCCCCAGCATTTT
abundance: once; j_gene: TRBJ1-4; v_gene: TRBV9; d_gene: .; CDR3aa: CASSVRAANEKLFF; CDR3nt: TGTGCCAGCAGCGTAAGGGCAGCTAATGAAAAACTGTTTTTT
abundance: .; j_gene: TRBJ2-2; v_gene: TRBV7-2; d_gene: TRBD1; CDR3aa: CASSQIGTGWLFF; CDR3nt: TGTGCCAGCAGCCAAATAGGGACAGGGTGGCTGTTTTTT
abundance: .; j_gene: TRBJ1-1; v_gene: TRBV5-4; d_gene: TRBD1; CDR3aa: CASSSGDRGHTEAFF; CDR3nt: TGTGCCAGCAGCTCTGGGGACAGGGGGCATACTGAAGCTTTCTTT
abundance: .; j_gene: TRBJ2-7; v_gene: TRBV21-1; d_gene: .; CDR3aa: CASSIRQEQYF; CDR3nt: TGTGCCAGCAGCATAAGACAGGAGCAGTACTTC
abundance: once; j_gene: TRBJ1-2; v_gene: TRBV28; d_gene: .; CDR3aa: CASSFQRPGGGGYTF; CDR3nt: TGTGCCAGCAGTTTCCAAAGACCGGGAGGGGGTGGCTACACCTTC
abundance: .; j_gene: TRBJ2-7; v_gene: TRBV7-9; d_gene: TRBD1; CDR3aa: CASSPLPGTGGYEQYF; CDR3nt: TGTGCCAGCAGCCCCCTCCCCGGGACAGGGGGCTACGAGCAGTACTTC
abundance: .; j_gene: TRBJ1-1; v_gene: TRBV2; d_gene: .; CDR3aa: CASRDSTEAFF; CDR3nt: TGTGCCAGCAGGGACAGTACTGAAGCTTTCTTT
abundance: .; j_gene: TRBJ1-5; v_gene: TRBV30; d_gene: .; CDR3aa: CAWSGRGISNQPQHF; CDR3nt: TGTGCCTGGAGCGGCAGGGGTATAAGCAATCAGCCCCAGCATTTT
abundance: .; j_gene: TRBJ1-4; v_gene: TRBV28; d_gene: .; CDR3aa: CASSSGGRSEKLFF; CDR3nt: TGTGCCAGCAGTTCGGGAGGGAGGAGTGAAAAACTGTTTTTT
abundance: .; j_gene: TRBJ2-3; v_gene: TRBV9; d_gene: TRBD2; CDR3aa: CASSPDPLADLTDTQYF; CDR3nt: TGTGCCAGCAGCCCCGACCCTCTAGCGGACCTCACAGATACGCAGTATTTT
abundance: .; j_gene: TRBJ2-3; v_gene: TRBV2; d_gene: .; CDR3aa: CASSDGRDPDTQYF; CDR3nt: TGTGCCAGCAGTGATGGCAGGGACCCAGATACGCAGTATTTT
abundance: .; j_gene: TRBJ1-4; v_gene: TRBV6-1; d_gene: .; CDR3aa: CASSGIIRNEKLFF; CDR3nt: TGTGCCAGCAGTGGTATCATCCGTAATGAAAAACTGTTTTTT
abundance: .; j_gene: TRBJ2-1; v_gene: TRBV18; d_gene: .; CDR3aa: CASSPPYNEQFF; CDR3nt: TGTGCCAGCTCACCACCGTACAATGAGCAGTTCTTC
abundance: .; j_gene: TRBJ2-1; v_gene: TRBV28; d_gene: .; CDR3aa: CASTGYNEQFF; CDR3nt: TGTGCCAGCACAGGTTACAATGAGCAGTTCTTC
abundance: .; j_gene: TRBJ2-7; v_gene: TRBV7-2; d_gene: .; CDR3aa: CASSPRVARSYEQYF; CDR3nt: TGTGCCAGCAGCCCCAGGGTAGCGCGCTCCTACGAGCAGTACTTC
abundance: .; j_gene: TRBJ2-7; v_gene: TRBV10-3; d_gene: .; CDR3aa: CAIRPARGDRTSYEQYF; CDR3nt: TGTGCCATCAGACCCGCTCGTGGGGACCGCACCTCCTACGAGCAGTACTTC